This T cell receptor beta chain was recovered during a study of T cell responses to AZD1222 COVID-19 vaccine. Overall study results and limits: Regions 160-218 and 743-854 dominated among vaccine-associated CD4 TCRs spanning spike. There were repertoire samples only from the period after the peak T cell response.

As for this clone: The target antigen is unknown.

Trimming left V 5 bases short and J 5 bases short, with 10 bases between. Germline V gene data show CDR1 as MNHEY and CDR2 as SVGEGT. The CDR3 consists of 13 residues. Profiling relied on immunoSEQ multiplex PCR, and the TCRdb table lists in-frame clones only, not all of them. The profile shows under 250,000 clones, roughly 91% of them singletons. The TCR was taken from an adult in good health. The gene calls are TRBV6-2 or TRBV6-3 and TRBJ1-5; D is unresolved. Material: peripheral blood, obtained on day 0 of MenACWY control vaccination. CDR3 bases: TGTGCCAGCAGTGCCGCGCTCCATCAGCCCCAGCATTTT. Its translation is CASSAALHQPQHF.